The sequence of this TCR beta chain was determined in a study of T cells in women clearing cervical HPV infection. Overall study: With HLA typing for only a few women, HLA confounding remains possible.

Sequencing was performed with immunoSEQ multiplex PCR; in TCRdb, only in-frame clones are kept and a portion is missing. The sample holds about 31,000 clones. V gave up 0 bases and J gave up 8 bases; unmatched junction bases: 3. CDR1 is DFQATT and CDR2 is SNEGSKA in the germline V gene (reference sequence). The CDR3 loop spans 13 amino acids. In regard to this clone: The observed sequence ends 3 residues before the CDR3 terminus, with the missing tail filled in from the germline J gene.

The receptor comes from a woman between 18 and 69 years old with a cervical HPV16 infection that either progressed to CIN3+ or cleared (not recorded which). The chain is built from TRBV20-1 and TRBJ2-1; 8 bases match TRBD1. The sequenced sample was blood buffy coat. CDR3: CSARETGAHEQFF. The covered CDR3 bases are TGCAGTGCTAGAGAGACAGGGGCCCATGAG.